Following are 27 T cell receptor beta chains from one sample sequenced in a study of post-analysis software for immune sequencing data. Unique molecular identifiers had been added to the TCR beta cDNA libraries. Via MiXCR, TCRdb re-called the PCR reads, giving one row per CDR3 protein. The sample has about 160,000 distinct CDR3 sequences, around 36% seen once. The source material was blood, sampled after autologous hematopoietic stem cell transplantation. The receptor set was obtained from a girl aged 5 to 17 with multiple sclerosis.

This rearrangement joins TRBV10-3 to TRBJ2-7, with TRBD2 matching over 13 bases. TRBJ2-5 explains the end of the DNA better; the J call may be wrong. Germline V gives CDR1 ENHRY, CDR2 SYGVKD. The CDR3 spans 15 residues. CDR3 in amino acids: CAIGTSGELSKTQYF. CDR3 DNA sequence: TGTGCCATTGGGACTAGCGGGGAGCTTTCGAAGACCCAGTACTTC.

The V call is TRBV20-1, the J call TRBJ2-5, with D perhaps matching TRBD2 (6 bases). Trimming took off 0 bases at V and 1 base at J, with 12 bases between the two ends. There are 15 residues in the CDR3. Per the germline V gene, CDR1 is DFQATT and CDR2 is SNEGSKA (reference sequence). DNA for the CDR3: TGCAGTGCTAGAGATCTGGGGGGACCCCAAGAGACCCAGTACTTC. It translates to CSARDLGGPQETQYF.

Only one count was recorded for this clonotype. The genes are TRBV7-9 and TRBJ2-5; 8 bases line up with TRBD2. The better agreement between TRBJ2-7 and the DNA end casts doubt on the J call. Looked up from germline, CDR1 is SEHNR and CDR2 is FQNEAQ (reference sequence). CDR3 size: 15 residues. The CDR3 protein is CASSLSQGLVYEQYF. The CDR3 DNA reads TGTGCCAGCAGCTTAAGCCAGGGACTAGTCTACGAGCAGTACTTC.

This clonotype was seen only a few times. This chain connects TRBV7-2 to TRBJ2-1; 10 bases are a match to TRBD2. The CDR3 length is 17 residues. Germline CDR1 reads SGHTA; CDR2 reads FQGNSA. Trimming removed 1 base from V and 10 bases from J; junction bases left unmatched: 13. The CDR3 DNA is TGTGCCAGCAGCTTAGTAGGTCTAGCGGGAGTCGGTGCCGAGCAGTTCTTC. It specifies CASSLVGLAGVGAEQFF.

This clonotype showed up just a few times. The V gene is TRBV20-1, the J gene TRBJ2-1; the D gene could be TRBD1 or TRBD2 (7 bases each). The CDR3 runs to 15 residues. V was pared by 5 bases and J by 7 bases, with 21 bases between. Per the germline V gene, CDR1 is DFQATT and CDR2 is SNEGSKA (reference sequence). CDR3 residues: CSAVRGGGLGNEQFF. The CDR3 nucleotides read TGCAGTGCTGTCAGGGGGGGAGGGCTAGGAAATGAGCAGTTCTTC.

V usage is TRBV4-2 and J usage is TRBJ2-7; 7 positions match TRBD2. CDR3 size: 16 residues. The ends lost 2 bases at V and 10 bases at J; junction bases unmatched: 17. Germline V gene sequence: CDR1 LGHNA, CDR2 YNFKEQ. The CDR3 nucleotides read TGTGCCAGCAGCCAATCCTTACCAACGGGAGGTGAAACCCAGTACTTC. This translates into CASSQSLPTGGETQYF.

This clonotype was seen a few times. The rearrangement joins TRBV7-2 to TRBJ1-5; tentative D call: TRBD1 (6 bases). V was clipped by 5 bases and J by 7 bases, with 21 bases between them. Per the germline V gene, CDR1 is SGHTA and CDR2 is FQGNSA. The CDR3 has 16 amino acids. The CDR3 DNA reads as TGTGCCAGCAGCCCGTTGATGGGGGGCCAGGGGCAGCCCCAGCATTTT. Its protein is CASSPLMGGQGQPQHF.

The chain carries TRBV3-1 and TRBJ2-1; D remains ambiguous. The CDR3 extends over 16 amino acids. Germline lookup yields CDR1 LGHDT and CDR2 YNNKEL (reference sequence). With 4 bases removed from V and 4 bases from J, the gap between germline ends came to 17 bases. CDR3 residues: CASSPWIGLRYNEQFF. The CDR3 region has the DNA TGTGCCAGCAGCCCGTGGATAGGGCTGAGGTACAATGAGCAGTTCTTC.

This rearrangement joins TRBV6-2 or TRBV6-3 to TRBJ2-7, with D unresolved. Germline V gives CDR1 MNHEY, CDR2 SVGEGT. The CDR3 totals 17 residues. Between the trimmed V and J ends, which lost 0 bases and 2 bases, there was a span of 17 bases. The CDR3 bases are TGTGCCAGCAGTTACTCCCACGGCAACATAGTCCCCTACGAGCAGTACTTC. Translation: CASSYSHGNIVPYEQYF.

This sequence joins TRBV27 and TRBJ2-1; D may correspond to TRBD1 or TRBD2 (7 bases each). V was clipped by 5 bases and J by 4 bases, with 12 bases between them. From germline, CDR1 is MNHEY and CDR2 SMNVEV (reference sequence). The CDR3 runs to 14 residues. CDR3 in amino acids: CASSPGGAYNEQFF. DNA of the CDR3: TGTGCCAGCAGTCCAGGGGGGGCATACAATGAGCAGTTCTTC.

V is TRBV24-1 and J is TRBJ2-5, with D possibly TRBD1 on 5 matching bases. TRBJ2-7 matches the DNA end more closely, so the J call is doubtful. The CDR3 runs 14 residues. Looked up from germline, CDR1 is KGHDR and CDR2 is SFDVKD. For the CDR3, the DNA is TGTGCCACCAGTGATTCTGGCGGACAACGCGAGCAGTACTTC. Amino acids: CATSDSGGQREQYF.

The CDR3 sequence is CASSESLAAQETQYF. The CDR3 nucleotides are TGTGCCAGCAGCGAATCTCTAGCGGCACAAGAGACCCAGTACTTC. The chain links TRBV6-5 to TRBJ2-5; 7 positions agree with TRBD2. CDR3 length equals 15 residues. Germline trimming cut 6 bases from V and 2 bases from J; bases unmatched to any gene: 9. The germline V gene has CDR1 MNHEY and CDR2 SVGAGI.

The J gene is TRBJ2-7, the V gene TRBV20-1, with a weak D call TRBD2 (6 bases). Germline CDR1 DFQATT, CDR2 SNEGSKA (reference sequence). CDR3 length: 15 residues. Trimming stripped 1 base from V and 3 bases from J, with 16 bases between. The CDR3, as DNA: TGCAGTGCTAGAGGCGGACGGGGGAAAATCTACGAGCAGTACTTC. Protein: CSARGGRGKIYEQYF.

The chain employs TRBV2 and TRBJ2-1, with 12 bases identical to TRBD2. Germline CDR1 and CDR2: SNHLY and FYNNEI. This CDR3 has 15 residues. V lost 6 bases to trimming and J lost 9 bases; unmatched junction nucleotides: 9. The CDR3 coding sequence is TGTGCCAGCAGCCCGACTAGCGGGGGTAGGGGTGAGCAGTTCTTC. Protein: CASSPTSGGRGEQFF. Variable domain in full (rest from reference TRBV2 and TRBJ2-1): EPEVTQTPSHQVTQMGQEVILRCVPISNHLYFYWYRQILGQKVEFLVSFYNNEISEKSEIFDDQFSVERPDGSNFTLKIRSTKLEDSAMYFCASSPTSGGRGEQFFGPGTRLTVL.

On this clonotype: This could be a read error, since a much larger clone is one nucleotide away. The rearrangement joins TRBV11-3 to TRBJ2-3; D gene uncertain. The CDR3 has 12 residues. Germline lookup yields CDR1 SGHNT and CDR2 YENEEA. V was shortened by 5 bases and J by 2 bases, with 5 bases between the two germline ends. This CDR3 is CASSVHTDTQYF. The CDR3 DNA reads TGTGCCAGCAGCGTCCACACAGATACGCAGTATTTT.

The genes are TRBV7-9 and TRBJ2-1; D is tentatively TRBD1 or TRBD2 (5 bases each). The CDR3 sequence is 17 residues long. Between the trimmed V and J ends, which lost 5 bases and 6 bases, there was a span of 23 bases. Germline V CDR1 and CDR2: SEHNR, FQNEAQ (reference sequence). The CDR3 DNA sequence: TGTGCCAGCAGCGTAATGGACGGGGTGGGGCCCAGCAATGAGCAGTTCTTC. This codes for CASSVMDGVGPSNEQFF.

The V call is TRBV24-1, the J call TRBJ2-3; D is perhaps TRBD1 or TRBD2 (5 bases each). The germline gives CDR1 KGHDR, CDR2 SFDVKD. V lost 0 bases, J lost 0 bases, and 9 bases lay in between. The CDR3 is 16 residues long. CDR3 coding DNA: TGTGCCACCAGTGATTTGGGGACGTCGAGCACAGATACGCAGTATTTT. Its protein product is CATSDLGTSSTDTQYF.

This clonotype was observed many times. J is TRBJ1-2 and V is TRBV4-1; the D gene is possibly TRBD1 (5 bases). Trimming shortened V by 0 bases and J by 8 bases, and 13 bases separated the two germline ends. Germline V gives CDR1 MGHRA, CDR2 YSYEKL. The CDR3 runs 14 residues. DNA of the CDR3: TGCGCCAGCAGCCAAGAATTTTCAGGGAGGGGCTACACCTTC. It translates to CASSQEFSGRGYTF.

In this sample, this clonotype turned up once. This sequence joins TRBV10-3 and TRBJ1-1, with TRBD1 matching 10 bases. This CDR3 has 17 residues. The germline V gene encodes CDR1 ENHRY and CDR2 SYGVKD. V gave up 2 bases and J gave up 1 base; unmatched junction bases: 7. The CDR3 coding sequence is TGTGCCATCAGTGAGATGGGACAGGGGATTGCGAACACTGAAGCTTTCTTT. Protein sequence: CAISEMGQGIANTEAFF.

The table lists this clonotype with a few counts. The gene calls are TRBV28 and TRBJ1-1, with D possibly being TRBD1 (5 bases). V shed 11 bases and J shed 5 bases, with 18 bases lying between them. CDR1 is MDHEN and CDR2 is SYDVKM in the germline V gene. The CDR3 is 13 residues long. CDR3 in DNA: TGTGCCGTTATCAGGGTAGGAAAAACTGAAGCTTTCTTT. Amino acids: CAVIRVGKTEAFF.

There are a few counts of this clonotype. V usage is TRBV20-1 and J usage is TRBJ2-7, with 11 bases matching TRBD2. This CDR3 contains 15 residues. V lost 6 bases and J lost 1; bases outside the gene matches: 8. From germline, CDR1 is DFQATT and CDR2 SNEGSKA (reference sequence). The DNA of the CDR3 is TGCAGTGCAAACGGACTAGCGGGTAATTCCTACGAGCAGTACTTC. The encoded protein is CSANGLAGNSYEQYF.

This clonotype has just one count. The rearrangement uses TRBV15 and TRBJ2-7, with 12 positions matching TRBD1. The CDR3 runs 18 residues. V gave up 4 bases and J gave up 4 bases; unmatched junction bases: 14. Germline CDR1 LNHNV, CDR2 YYDKDF (reference sequence). CDR3 sequence (DNA): TGTGCCACCAGCACAGTTGGATCGGGGACAGGGGGCTCATACGAGCAGTACTTC. Residues: CATSTVGSGTGGSYEQYF.

This clonotype was picked up a small number of times. Germline and junction disagree at one end, which may indicate a read error. The DNA for the CDR3 is TGTACCAGCAGCGTAGCAGCACAGGGGGAGCAGTACTTC. It codes for CTSSVAAQGEQYF. J is TRBJ2-4 and V is TRBV9; 8 bases map to TRBD1. Germline assignment: CDR1 SGDLS and CDR2 YYNGEE. This CDR3 contains 13 residues.

The gene calls are TRBV4-1 and TRBJ2-7; 7 bases are a match to TRBD2. From germline, CDR1 is MGHRA and CDR2 YSYEKL. There are 14 residues in the CDR3. V was pared by 1 base and J by 3 bases, with 3 bases of the junction left unmatched. CDR3 in DNA: TGCGCCAGCAGCCAAGCGGCTAGCGGCTACGAGCAGTACTTC. Amino acids: CASSQAASGYEQYF.

This chain connects TRBV5-6 to TRBJ1-1; possibly TRBD1 for D (6 bases). The ends were cut back, 2 bases at V and 13 bases at J, with 21 bases in the middle. The CDR3 consists of 14 residues. Germline CDR1 and CDR2: SGHDT and YYEEEE. The CDR3 DNA is TGTGCCAGCAGCTTCGTCGGGGGGCCAGTGGAGCATTTCTTT. Residues: CASSFVGGPVEHFF.

V is TRBV28 and J is TRBJ2-4; 11 bases map to TRBD2. The trim removed 6 bases at V and 3 bases at J, leaving 10 bases unmatched. The CDR3 covers 17 residues. CDR1 is MDHEN and CDR2 is SYDVKM in the germline V gene. In nucleotides, the CDR3 is TGTGCCAGCAGCGCTTTAGCGGGAGGGCCTGGCAAAAACATTCAGTACTTC. Translated: CASSALAGGPGKNIQYF.

The rearrangement links TRBV3-1 to TRBJ2-5; 7 bases agree with TRBD2. Germline CDR1 is LGHDT and CDR2 is YNNKEL (reference sequence). Trimming at V came to 1 base and at J to 11 bases, leaving 16 bases not matched to a gene. CDR3 size: 16 residues. The CDR3: CASSQGEGARCYEQYF. Written as DNA, the CDR3 is TGTGCCAGCAGCCAAGGGGAGGGCGCTCGGTGTTATGAGCAGTACTTC.